This T cell receptor (beta chain) is from a study of blood T cell repertoires in COVID-19 (dated by TCRdb to the early 2020s). In the study overall: Collaborator samples came from the United States, Italy and Spain and covered acute and convalescent phases of COVID-19. Nearly every sample came with metadata listing a de-identified subject ID, COVID-19 status, age in years and sex. HLA class I and class II types, where available, came from metadata supplied by the sample provider rather than from assay-based typing. The dataset comprised deeply sampled blood TCRbeta repertoires from subjects exposed to, actively infected with, or recovered from COVID-19. The repertoires were released in a freely available public database meant as a resource for research on the immune response to SARS-CoV-2. The prospective study material was composed of cDNA or gDNA derived from T cells, B-cell-depleted T cells, or PBMCs. The samples were drawn from two sources: the first 160 participants of the ongoing ImmuneRACE study, and over 1,000 subjects contributed by 6 global collaborators. Here is what the overall study found, with its caveats: The amount of clinical and demographic metadata varied by source and participant and was provided uncurated.

The immunoSEQ Assay, a bias-controlled multiplex PCR, was used to amplify TCRbeta CDR3 regions from genomic DNA. Processing in the source paper ran as follows. The number of nucleated cells in each sample was estimated from the amplification of reference gene primers within the assay. To quantify the absolute abundance of each unique TCRbeta CDR3 rearrangement, sequence reads were collapsed and filtered. Productive Simpson clonality was computed per sample as the square root of Simpson's diversity index over productive rearrangements. TCRdb provides this immuneACCESS table in a form limited to in-frame rearrangements. Some clones are lacking; in checked studies, under half of them reflect an unresolved V gene, and why the rest are absent is not known. V and J calls and clone size are as listed in that table; D and trimming were resolved from the DNA. Recorded for this sample are 150,000 to 200,000 clones; more than 75% of them occurred a single time. The ten top clones hold around 8.1% of the sample.

The collaborating institutions used their own protocols to collect whole blood in K2EDTA tubes. For TCRbeta analysis, collaborator samples were shipped as frozen whole blood, as isolated PBMCs, or as DNA extracted from either sample type. Notes on this clone: Its antigen is not yet known. No per-base quality is available; no much larger clone lies one base away.

The CDR3, from cysteine to phenylalanine, totals 15 residues. The CDR3 DNA has 45 bases and is translated from base 1. CDR1 and CDR2 were assigned from the germline V gene (reference sequence) as LGHDT and YNNKEL. From V the trimming removes 3 bases and from J it removes 2 bases, while the gene matches leave 6 bases of the junction unaccounted for. The receptor's source is a woman aged 45-60 years with active or convalescent COVID-19. Sequenced material: peripheral blood. Recombination joined TRBV3-1 (or the pseudogene TRBV3-2) with TRBJ2-7, with 8 bases aligning to TRBD1. The CDR3 region reads CASSQGMTGAYEQYF. The nucleotide sequence reads as follows: TGTGCCAGCAGCCAGGGGATGACAGGGGCCTACGAGCAGTACTTC.